Listed here is a single T cell receptor (beta chain). The data originate from a study of blood T cell repertoires in COVID-19. Germline V lookup: CDR1 SGHAT, CDR2 FQNNGV. CDR3 length: 16 residues. V lost 0 bases and J lost 6, with 16 bases in between. Method: immunoSEQ multiplex PCR; TCRdb's copy keeps in-frame clones and lacks some. This sample has about 270,000 clones; roughly nine tenths occur once, and the top ten carry less than 2.5%. Sequencing was done on a sample of PBMCs or T cells enriched from blood (not recorded which). The source of this sequence is a woman aged 18-35 years who had recovered from COVID-19. V gene TRBV11-2 combines with J gene TRBJ2-3; D possibly corresponds to TRBD1 (6 bases). CDR3 nucleotide sequence: TGTGCCAGCAGCTTAGACCGGGCGAGGGGGTTGGATACGCAGTATTTT. This codes for CASSLDRARGLDTQYF.